This T cell receptor beta chain came from a study of spatial heterogeneity in lung cancer. Time point given: sample taken at primary tumor resection. TCRdb independently ran MiXCR on the 5' RACE reads; one entry per CDR3 protein. The sample lists approximately 40,000 distinct CDR3 sequences, 5.2% occurring once. Germline V gives CDR1 SGHTA, CDR2 FQGNSA. CDR3 length: 14 residues. V lost 2 bases to trimming and J lost 6 bases, with 13 bases between them. The sample here was PBMCs, taken at surgery. The sequence was collected from a female donor with early-stage non-small cell lung cancer. The chain employs TRBV7-2 and TRBJ1-2; TRBD1 is a possible D gene (5 bases). Here the CDR3 DNA reads TGTGCCAGCAGCTTACGGGCGGCAGGGCATGGCTACACCTTC. It encodes CASSLRAAGHGYTF.